This is a list of T cell receptor beta chains from one sample in a study of control samples from healthy donors and cancer patients. Here immunoSEQ multiplex PCR was the method, and the copy in TCRdb shows in-frame clones only, minus some. The sample records 100,000 to 150,000 clones, 80% to 95% being singletons. The sequenced material came from blood. These TCRs come from a woman between 50 and 59 years old in good health. Each CDR3 is given with its conserved first and last residue.

j_call	v_call	cdr3_aa
TRBJ2-3	TRBV29-1	CSVEPLEASGRTDTQYF
TRBJ2-5	TRBV15	CATSRDYDRGQTQYF
TRBJ2-7	TRBV5-1	CASSVEGQTYEQYF
TRBJ1-1	TRBV2	CASNGLNTEAFF
TRBJ2-7	TRBV7-9	CASSLGAGTGVYEQYF
TRBJ1-2	TRBV12-3/TRBV12-4	CASRGTDNYGYTF
TRBJ1-5	TRBV2	CASSLDRIQPQHF
TRBJ2-3	TRBV14	CASSRNPTDTQYF
TRBJ2-5	TRBV11-2	CASSPNTGTETQYF
TRBJ1-1	TRBV27	CASSSAWDTEAFF
TRBJ2-2	TRBV7-6	CASSISPGLVRTGELFF
TRBJ1-2	TRBV10-3	CAISESTSGMAGYTF
TRBJ2-1	TRBV5-1	CASSLPGLAAYNEQFF
TRBJ1-1	TRBV20-1	CSATSVDEAFF
TRBJ2-7	TRBV30	CAWSGRHRSYEQYF
TRBJ1-5	TRBV28	CASRTQGLGNQPQHF
TRBJ2-7	TRBV6-5	CASSYYQGLSYEQYF
TRBJ1-2	TRBV28	CASSLRDRGRTSGYTF
TRBJ2-5	TRBV29-1	CSVDGGRGETQYF
TRBJ1-2	TRBV15	CATSRDGRNFYGYTF
TRBJ2-3	TRBV7-2	CASSLGRGSTDTQYF
TRBJ2-7	TRBV6-5	CASRTTAGEQYF
TRBJ1-4	TRBV5-1	CASSLRAATEEKLFF
TRBJ1-2	TRBV10-2	CASSEAAGDGYTF
TRBJ2-1	TRBV20-1	CSARVAGEQFF
TRBJ2-6	TRBV7-6	CASSLGLSGANVLTF
TRBJ2-7	TRBV27	CASSLGRISYEQYF
TRBJ2-1	TRBV20-1	CSASGFNEQFF
TRBJ1-2	TRBV3-1/TRBV3-2	CASSQGAVQPLDPSNTYGYTF
TRBJ1-2	TRBV6-2/TRBV6-3	CASSYSMKDANYGYTF
TRBJ2-2	TRBV10-2	CASRRDRGRDTGELFF
TRBJ1-2	TRBV19	CASREGASYGYTF
TRBJ1-4	TRBV19	CASSPRKQLAEKLFF
TRBJ2-2	TRBV6-6	CASSYPGLGTGELFF
TRBJ2-3	TRBV5-1	CASSTGTSGRTDTQYF
TRBJ1-6	TRBV19	CASSLGRQGNSPLHF
TRBJ1-5	TRBV23-1	CASSQVISYSNQPQHF
TRBJ1-6	TRBV6-5	CASSSELSHLHF
TRBJ2-7	TRBV6-5	CASSWEGTGSYEQYF
TRBJ1-1	TRBV24-1	CAIYGPNTEAFF